These T cell receptor beta chains were read from a single sample in a study of CD8 T cells in Susac syndrome. TCRdb reprocessed the immunoSEQ multiplex PCR reads via MiXCR and lists one record per CDR3 protein. In the table there are about 120,000 distinct CDR3 sequences, around 94% of which are singletons. Sequenced: CD8+ T cells from PBMCs. The receptors derive from a human donor with Susac syndrome. The CDR3 runs from the conserved cysteine through the conserved F or W. D genes are given only for firm matches. Clone size is shown for a subset of rows, as once, few, many or a class of expanded clone.

>TRBJ2-6|15|.|.|TRBV12-3/TRBV12-4
TGTGCCAGCAGTTTAGTAGTGTCTGGGGCCAACGTCCTGACTTTC
CASSLVVSGANVLTF
>TRBJ1-1|15|.|.|TRBV7-9
TGTGCCAGCAGCTTAGGCGGGGGAGGGTACACTGAAGCTTTCTTT
CASSLGGGGYTEAFF
>TRBJ2-2|14|.|TRBD1|TRBV3-1
TGTGCCAGCAGCCAAACAGGGGGCATCGGGGAGCTGTTTTTT
CASSQTGGIGELFF
>TRBJ2-3|14|.|.|TRBV5-8
TGTGCCAGCAGCTTGCAGCCCAGAGCAGATACGCAGTATTTT
CASSLQPRADTQYF
>TRBJ2-5|13|once|.|TRBV3-1
TGTGCCAGCAGCCAAATGGGCCGGGAGACCCAGTACTTC
CASSQMGRETQYF
>TRBJ2-1|14|.|TRBD1|TRBV6-5
TGTGCCAGCAGCTTAGACAAGAGGGGGCTTGAGCAGTTCTTC
CASSLDKRGLEQFF
>TRBJ1-1|12|.|.|TRBV19
TGTGCCAGTATCGGACTTCCAACGGAAGCTTTCTTT
CASIGLPTEAFF
>TRBJ2-7|14|once|.|TRBV5-1
TGCGCCAGCAGCTTGGCCCTAGGGCTTGGCGAGCAGTACTTC
CASSLALGLGEQYF
>TRBJ2-7|12|once|TRBD1|TRBV20-1
TGCAGTGCAAGGACAGGGGAACACGAGCAGTACTTC
CSARTGEHEQYF
>TRBJ1-5|15|once|.|TRBV6-6
TGTGCCAGCGTTCTAGGGAGGAATAGCAATCAGCCCCAGCATTTT
CASVLGRNSNQPQHF
>TRBJ1-2|10|.|.|TRBV30
TGTGCCTCCCGCGGGGCCTGGTACACCTTC
CASRGAWYTF
>TRBJ2-7|14|.|.|TRBV4-2
TGTGCCAGCAGCCATGGCACCGGAAGCGACGAGCAGTACTTC
CASSHGTGSDEQYF
>TRBJ2-7|14|.|TRBD2|TRBV12-3/TRBV12-4
TGTGCCAGCAGTCGGACTAGCGGGACGGGTGAGCAGTACTTC
CASSRTSGTGEQYF
>TRBJ1-1|13|.|.|TRBV30
TGTGCCTGGAGTGTGGCAGGGGCCACTGAAGCTTTCTTT
CAWSVAGATEAFF
>TRBJ2-2|14|.|.|TRBV24-1
TGTGCCACCCAGGGACGGCCGAACACCGGGGAGCTGTTTTTT
CATQGRPNTGELFF
>TRBJ1-5|14|once|.|TRBV9
TGTGCCAGCAGCTCCGGGGGGTCAGATCAGCCCCAGCATTTT
CASSSGGSDQPQHF
>TRBJ2-5|13|.|TRBD1|TRBV5-4
TGTGCCAGCAGCTTCGAGGGGGCGAAGACCCAGTACTTC
CASSFEGAKTQYF
>TRBJ2-1|15|.|TRBD2|TRBV20-1
TGCAGTGCTAGAGATTTGGCTAGCGGGGGGAATGAGCAGTTCTTC
CSARDLASGGNEQFF
>TRBJ1-2|13|.|TRBD1|TRBV20-1
TGCAGTGCTTGGGACAGGGACTCCTATGGCTACACCTTC
CSAWDRDSYGYTF
>TRBJ1-5|12|.|TRBD1|TRBV4-1
TGCGCCAGCAGGACAGGGGAGAAGCCCCAGCATTTT
CASRTGEKPQHF
>TRBJ2-7|13|.|.|TRBV5-1
TGCGCCAGCAGCGGGGGGGCGATCTACGAGCAGTACTTC
CASSGGAIYEQYF
>TRBJ2-1|15|.|.|TRBV7-8
TGTGCCAGCAGCTCCCGGGGGATCTCCTACAATGAGCAGTTCTTC
CASSSRGISYNEQFF
>TRBJ2-3|12|.|.|TRBV28
TGTGCCAGCACCTCGCGCCGGAATACGCAGTATTTT
CASTSRRNTQYF
>TRBJ1-1|15|.|.|TRBV4-3
TGCGCCAGCAGCCCCCTGGGAGGGCGTGGGGCTGAAGCTTTCTTT
CASSPLGGRGAEAFF
>TRBJ2-7|15|.|TRBD2|TRBV9
TGTGCCAGCAGCGGACCTGAAGTAGCGGGAGGCGAGCAGTACTTC
CASSGPEVAGGEQYF
>TRBJ2-1|16|.|TRBD2|TRBV9
TGTGCCAGCAGCGTAGCGCCGGAGCGGGGACACAATGAGCAGTTCTTC
CASSVAPERGHNEQFF
>TRBJ1-2|10|once|.|TRBV9
TGTGCCAGCAGCGGCGATGGCTACACCTTC
CASSGDGYTF
>TRBJ1-1|11|.|.|TRBV2
TGTGCCAGCAGTGTGGGCAGAGAAGCTTTCTTT
CASSVGREAFF
>TRBJ2-1|14|.|.|TRBV20-1
TGCAGTGCTAGCAGCGATCCCTCCTACAATGAGCAGTTCTTC
CSASSDPSYNEQFF
>TRBJ2-1|14|.|TRBD2|TRBV6-6
TGTGCCAGCAAGCGGGAGGGCCTATACAATGAGCAGTTCTTC
CASKREGLYNEQFF
>TRBJ1-6|15|.|TRBD1|TRBV12-3/TRBV12-4
TGTGCCAGCAGTGCGGGACAGGGGTATAATTCACCCCTCCACTTT
CASSAGQGYNSPLHF
>TRBJ2-3|13|.|.|TRBV7-2
TGTGCCAGCAGCAGGGGGGTCACAGATACGCAGTATTTT
CASSRGVTDTQYF
>TRBJ2-2|15|.|.|TRBV27
TGTGCCAGCAGTCAGGACCCTTCTAGGGCCGGGGAGCTGTTTTTT
CASSQDPSRAGELFF
>TRBJ2-7|14|.|TRBD2|TRBV30
TGTGCCTGGAGACTAGCGGGCACCTCCTACGAGCAGTACTTC
CAWRLAGTSYEQYF
>TRBJ1-3|13|.|.|TRBV30
TGTGCCTGGGCGGACAGCTCTGGAAACACCATATATTTT
CAWADSSGNTIYF
>TRBJ2-5|15|.|.|TRBV20-1
TGCAGTGCTAGAGATATTAACAGGGGACTCGAGACCCAGTACTTC
CSARDINRGLETQYF
>TRBJ1-1|14|.|TRBD1|TRBV7-9
TGTGCCAGCAGCCCCGACAGGGTGAACACTGAAGCTTTCTTT
CASSPDRVNTEAFF
>TRBJ1-1|15|.|.|TRBV6-5
TGTGCCAGCAGTTACTCGCACAGGGAGAACACTGAAGCTTTCTTT
CASSYSHRENTEAFF
>TRBJ2-5|13|.|.|TRBV6-2/TRBV6-3
TGTGCCAGCATGGGACTTTCGCAAGAGACCCAGTACTTC
CASMGLSQETQYF
>TRBJ2-7|16|.|TRBD2|TRBV2
TGTGCCAGCAGTGGAGCGGGAGGGCCCTCCAGCAACGAGCAGTACTTC
CASSGAGGPSSNEQYF
>TRBJ1-5|16|.|.|TRBV20-1
TGCAGTGCTAGAGATTTAGGGGTTTTCGGCAATCAGCCCCAGCATTTT
CSARDLGVFGNQPQHF
>TRBJ1-2|15|.|.|TRBV29-1
TGCAGCGTTGAAGATCGCAGATTTCTTAACTATGGCTACACCTTC
CSVEDRRFLNYGYTF
>TRBJ2-1|13|once|.|TRBV19
TGTGCCAGTTCCAGCGGCTTTAACAATGAGCAGTTCTTC
CASSSGFNNEQFF
>TRBJ1-1|14|.|.|TRBV4-1
TGCGCCAGCAGCCCAGGGATAGGAAGCACTGAAGCTTTCTTT
CASSPGIGSTEAFF
>TRBJ2-1|14|once|.|TRBV20-1
TGCAGTGCTAGGTTGGGGGAGATATACAATGAGCAGTTCTTC
CSARLGEIYNEQFF
>TRBJ2-2|13|.|.|TRBV20-1
TGCAGTGTCGTCCAGGCGAACACCGGGGAGCTGTTTTTT
CSVVQANTGELFF
>TRBJ2-5|15|.|TRBD2|TRBV28
TGTGCCAGCAGTCCCAAGACTAGCGGGGAAGAGACCCAGTACTTC
CASSPKTSGEETQYF
>TRBJ2-7|14|.|TRBD2|TRBV30
TGTGCCTGGAGTGTAGGGACTAGCTCCTACGAGCAGTACTTC
CAWSVGTSSYEQYF
>TRBJ1-5|16|.|.|TRBV19
TGTGCCAGTAGTATTACCCGGCTTTCGAGCAATCAGCCCCAGCATTTT
CASSITRLSSNQPQHF
>TRBJ2-2|13|.|.|TRBV7-3
TGTGCCAGCAGCCCGGCGGACACCGGGGAGCTGTTTTTT
CASSPADTGELFF
>TRBJ2-7|13|.|TRBD2|TRBV19
TGTGCCAGTAACCCGGGACTAGCGGACGAGCAGTACTTC
CASNPGLADEQYF
>TRBJ1-1|13|.|TRBD1|TRBV25-1
TGTGCCAGCAGAGCTCAGGGGGGCCCTGAAGCTTTCTTT
CASRAQGGPEAFF
>TRBJ1-2|14|.|.|TRBV5-8
TGTGCCAGCGGCGCGTTGGAGGTACCGTATGGCTACACCTTC
CASGALEVPYGYTF